These 14 T cell receptor beta chains came from one sample sequenced in a study of T-cell memory formation after mild COVID-19. MiXCR, run by TCRdb on the 5' RACE reads, gives a single entry per CDR3 protein. The sample holds tens of thousands of distinct CDR3 sequences, approximately 12% seen once. The sample was PBMCs or a T cell subset sorted from them (not recorded which). Receptors originate from a man aged 18 to 30 who had mild COVID-19 (a few samples of this study predate the infection). Cell type and time point are not known.

This clonotype turned up a few times. Here the CDR3 DNA reads TGTGCCAGCAGCCGGACAGGACCAGGGAGCAATCAGCCCCAGCATTTT. It is translated as CASSRTGPGSNQPQHF. The V gene is TRBV6-1, the J gene TRBJ1-5; TRBD1 agrees at 7 bases. This CDR3 has 16 amino acids. The trim removed 6 bases at V and 1 base at J, leaving 9 bases unmatched. Germline V gives CDR1 MNHNS, CDR2 SASEGT.

This chain joins TRBV7-2 and TRBJ1-2, with D possibly being TRBD1 (6 bases). Looked up from germline, CDR1 is SGHTA and CDR2 is FQGNSA. V was pared by 3 bases and J by 7 bases, with 24 bases between. This CDR3 is built from 17 residues. Here the CDR3 reads CASSFDFPGVSQRGYTF. The CDR3 nucleotides are TGTGCCAGCAGCTTCGATTTCCCAGGGGTGTCGCAGCGTGGCTACACCTTC.

This clonotype appeared many times. The V call is TRBV18, the J call TRBJ1-1, with no clear D. CDR3 length: 14 amino acids. Germline CDR1 and CDR2: KGHSH and LQKENI. V lost 2 bases, J lost 1 base, and 8 bases lay in between. DNA of the CDR3: TGTGCCAGCTCACCAACGGCGACGAACACTGAAGCTTTCTTT. Translating it yields CASSPTATNTEAFF.

The chain couples TRBV20-1 to TRBJ2-7, with 8 positions matching TRBD1. This CDR3 region has 17 residues. CDR1 DFQATT and CDR2 SNEGSKA come from the germline V gene (reference sequence). After removal of 6 bases from V and 0 bases from J, the junction contained 16 bases not matched to a gene. The CDR3 nucleotides read TGCAGTGCCACAGGAGGACAGGGCCGAAGAGGCTCCTACGAGCAGTACGTC. It translates to CSATGGQGRRGSYEQYV.

This sequence joins TRBV2 and TRBJ1-1; no reliable D call. Looked up from germline, CDR1 is SNHLY and CDR2 is FYNNEI. This CDR3 has 13 residues. V dropped 8 bases and J dropped 1 base, with 11 bases sitting between them. CDR3 region: CASEGIPNTEAFF. Written as DNA, the CDR3 is TGTGCCAGCGAGGGTATCCCGAACACTGAAGCTTTCTTT.

This clonotype has only a few counts. The chain uses TRBV6-2 or TRBV6-3 and TRBJ2-3; TRBD2 might be the D (6 bases). Germline V gives CDR1 MNHEY, CDR2 SVGEGT. Trimming stripped 6 bases from V and 3 bases from J, with 19 bases between. This CDR3 has 16 amino acids. The CDR3 nucleotides are TGTGCCAGCAGCCGCCGAACCCGGGGGAGGACAGATACGCAGTATTTT. Protein sequence: CASSRRTRGRTDTQYF.

This chain connects TRBV7-2 to TRBJ2-7, with a tentative D call TRBD2 (6 bases). The CDR3 covers 15 residues. CDR1 is SGHTA, CDR2 FQGNSA, per germline. V was shortened by 4 bases and J by 0 bases, with 13 bases between the two germline ends. Here the CDR3 DNA reads TGTGCCAGCAGCTCGGGACTCCCGAGCTCCTACGAGCAGTACTTC. Protein product: CASSSGLPSSYEQYF.

This clonotype was picked up a small number of times. V and J are TRBV7-2 and TRBJ1-5, with TRBD1 matching 8 bases. The germline gives CDR1 SGHTA, CDR2 FQGNSA. Germline trimming cut 0 bases from V and 8 bases from J; bases unmatched to any gene: 6. The CDR3 contains 15 residues. CDR3 in amino acids: CASSLAGQGSEPQHF. CDR3 DNA: TGTGCCAGCAGCTTAGCTGGACAGGGTAGCGAGCCCCAGCATTTT.

This clonotype was detected only a few times. This chain joins TRBV12-3 or TRBV12-4 and TRBJ1-5, with D possibly matching TRBD1 (6 bases). The CDR3 covers 15 residues. V was pared by 4 bases and J by 0 bases, with 10 bases between. CDR3 amino acids: CASSWTANSNQPQHF. The CDR3 region has the DNA TGTGCCAGCAGTTGGACAGCTAATAGCAATCAGCCCCAGCATTTT.

The chain combines TRBV7-2 with TRBJ2-5, with D possibly called TRBD1 or TRBD2 (5 bases each). The V and J ends lost 5 bases and 4 bases respectively, with 20 bases between them. Germline V gives CDR1 SGHTA, CDR2 FQGNSA. This CDR3 contains 16 residues. The chain's CDR3 is CASSKRTRGGGETQYF. CDR3 DNA: TGTGCCAGCAGCAAACGGACCCGGGGCGGAGGAGAGACCCAGTACTTC. Combining the CDR3 with reference TRBV7-2 and TRBJ2-5 gives the whole variable domain GAGVSQSPSNKVTEKGKDVELRCDPISGHTALYWYRQSLGQGLEFLIYFQGNSAPDKSGLPSDRFSAERTGGSVSTLTIQRTQQEDSAVYLCASSKRTRGGGETQYFGPGTRLLVL.

This clonotype was counted a few times. The chain employs TRBV24-1 and TRBJ2-5; D gene ambiguous. V was shortened by 9 bases and J by 1 base, with 17 bases between the two germline ends. The V gene's germline CDR1 is KGHDR and CDR2 SFDVKD. The CDR3 is made up of 15 amino acids. The CDR3 reads CATLTPRRIQETQYF. The DNA of the CDR3 is TGTGCCACCCTGACACCACGAAGAATCCAAGAGACCCAGTACTTC.

The V gene is TRBV20-1, the J gene TRBJ1-2; D ambiguous. The CDR3 is 13 amino acids. The ends were cut back, 0 bases at V and 6 bases at J, with 11 bases in the middle. CDR1 and CDR2 (germline): DFQATT, SNEGSKA (reference sequence). In nucleotides, the CDR3 is TGCAGTGCTAGAGATAACGTGGGGAATGGCTACACCTTC. This gives the protein CSARDNVGNGYTF.

J is TRBJ1-2 and V is TRBV5-1; a possible D gene is TRBD1 (5 bases). This CDR3 spans 13 amino acids. The germline V gene encodes CDR1 SGHRS and CDR2 YFSETQ. V gave up 0 bases and J gave up 8 bases, with 11 bases separating them. CDR3 DNA: TGCGCCAGCAGCTTGGGCCCAGGGAACGGCTACACCTTC. It encodes CASSLGPGNGYTF.

This chain uses TRBV6-5 with TRBJ2-3, with 14 bases matching TRBD2. Germline V CDR1 and CDR2: MNHEY, SVGAGI. V was clipped by 2 bases and J by 2 bases; unmatched bases: 3. The CDR3 loop spans 17 amino acids. The CDR3 region has the DNA TGTGCCAGCAGTTACGGGGGACTAGCGGGGGTCACAGATACGCAGTATTTT. This encodes CASSYGGLAGVTDTQYF.